These 16 T cell receptor beta chains came from one sample sequenced in a study of beta chain features in type 1 diabetes. The investigators reverse transcribed all of the isolated RNA, so they sequenced expressed TCRB transcripts. This table comes from immunoSEQ multiplex PCR, and its TCRdb copy is limited to in-frame clones, with some not included. In the table there are around 500,000 clones, approximately 30% of which are singletons. The sample consisted of naive CD4+ T cells from blood. Receptors were obtained from a man aged 18 to 30 in good health.

This rearrangement joins TRBV27 to TRBJ2-5, with 7 positions matching TRBD2. Germline CDR1 reads MNHEY; CDR2 reads SMNVEV (reference sequence). The V segment lost 2 bases and the J segment 5 bases; nucleotides outside the gene matches: 17. This CDR3 contains 18 residues. CDR3 in DNA: TGTGCCAGCAGTTTAAAGGCTAGCGGAGACCAGAGGGAGGAGACCCAGTACTTC. Its translation is CASSLKASGDQREETQYF.

A few counts support this clone. The chain combines TRBV28 with TRBJ2-4; tentatively, D is TRBD1 (6 bases). Per germline, CDR1 MDHEN and CDR2 SYDVKM. The ends were cut back, 1 base at V and 0 bases at J, with 13 bases in the middle. This CDR3 region has 17 residues. DNA of the CDR3: TGTGCCAGCAGTTTATACCGACAGGAGTTAGCCAAAAACATTCAGTACTTC. Residues: CASSLYRQELAKNIQYF.

J is TRBJ2-5 and V is TRBV5-1; D remains unclear. V dropped 0 bases and J dropped 1 base, with 7 bases sitting between them. The CDR3 loop spans 14 amino acids. Germline loops: CDR1 SGHRS, CDR2 YFSETQ. The CDR3 DNA is TGCGCCAGCAGCTTGGGTGGCAGCCAAGAGACCCAGTACTTC. Amino acids: CASSLGGSQETQYF.

This clone was seen more than once but under ten times. V gene TRBV30 combines with J gene TRBJ1-4; no clear D gene. The V end lost 8 bases, the J end lost 8 bases, and 9 bases lay between the germline ends. Germline CDR1 GTSNPN, CDR2 SVGIG (reference sequence). The length of the CDR3 is 10 residues. In DNA form, the CDR3 reads TGTGCCCTGCGGCTGGAAAAACTGTTTTTT. Protein: CALRLEKLFF.

The rearrangement links TRBV2 to TRBJ2-4, with 7 bases fitting TRBD2. The CDR3 has 13 amino acids. V was clipped by 8 bases and J by 2 bases; unmatched bases: 3. Germline V CDR1 and CDR2: SNHLY, FYNNEI. The CDR3 sequence is CASRAGPKNIQYF. Written as DNA, the CDR3 is TGTGCCAGCCGAGCGGGACCCAAAAACATTCAGTACTTC.

The chain has TRBV7-2 and TRBJ2-1; 10 bases are shared with TRBD2. The V segment lost 5 bases and the J segment 4 bases; nucleotides outside the gene matches: 5. The CDR3 is 15 amino acids. Germline CDR1 is SGHTA and CDR2 is FQGNSA. The CDR3 nucleotides are TGTGCCAGCAGCCCCGGACTAGCGGTTTACAATGAGCAGTTCTTC. It is translated as CASSPGLAVYNEQFF.

This clone appeared a few times. The V and J genes are TRBV20-1 and TRBJ2-1; D is undetermined. This CDR3 contains 11 residues. Germline V lookup: CDR1 DFQATT, CDR2 SNEGSKA (reference sequence). V was clipped by 5 bases and J by 8 bases, with 10 bases between them. CDR3 nucleotide sequence: TGCAGTGCTCTCTGGCTCGATGAGCAGTTCTTC. It yields the protein CSALWLDEQFF.

This chain connects TRBV9 to TRBJ2-1; D is ambiguous. V lost 5 bases, J lost 0 bases, and 6 bases lay in between. From germline, CDR1 is SGDLS and CDR2 YYNGEE. The CDR3 has 13 residues. DNA for the CDR3: TGTGCCAGCAGTTGGAACTCCTACAATGAGCAGTTCTTC. As protein: CASSWNSYNEQFF.

The chain combines TRBV7-2 with TRBJ2-4; D gene unclear. With 2 bases removed from V and 5 bases from J, the gap between germline ends came to 10 bases. CDR1 SGHTA and CDR2 FQGNSA come from the germline V gene. The CDR3 is 14 residues long. The CDR3, as DNA: TGTGCCAGCAGCTTACGATGGGCGGAAAACATTCAGTACTTC. It yields the protein CASSLRWAENIQYF.

In this sample, this clone turned up a few times. CDR3 nucleotide sequence: TGTGCCAGTAGTATTGGCGGAAGCGGCGGAGAGTTCTTC. It specifies CASSIGGSGGEFF. V gene TRBV19 combines with J gene TRBJ2-1, with D possibly being TRBD2 (5 bases). Germline V gene lookup returns CDR1 LNHDA and CDR2 SQIVND (reference sequence). V lost 3 bases to trimming and J lost 14 bases, with 17 bases between them. The CDR3 totals 13 residues. Using reference TRBV19 and TRBJ2-1 for the parts outside the CDR3, the full variable domain is DGGITQSPKYLFRKEGQNVTLSCEQNLNHDAMYWYRQDPGQGLRLIYYSQIVNDFQKGDIAEGYSVSREKKESFPLTVTSAQKNPTAFYLCASSIGGSGGEFFGPGTRLTVL.

This chain links TRBV29-1 with TRBJ1-1, with a weak D call TRBD1 (6 bases). CDR3 length: 14 amino acids. V lost 1 base to trimming and J lost 4 bases, with 13 bases between them. Germline V gene sequence: CDR1 SQVTM, CDR2 ANQGSEA. CDR3 sequence: CSVEGQGRGTEAFF. In DNA, the CDR3 is TGCAGCGTTGAAGGCCAGGGGCGCGGCACTGAAGCTTTCTTT. The complete variable domain, with remaining parts taken from reference TRBV29-1 and TRBJ1-1, reads SAVISQKPSRDICQRGTSLTIQCQVDSQVTMMFWYRQQPGQSLTLIATANQGSEATYESGFVIDKFPISRPNLTFSTLTVSNMSPEDSSIYLCSVEGQGRGTEAFFGQGTRLTVV.

The CDR3 DNA reads as TGTGCCAGCAGCCCGCACGGGACTACCACAGATACGCAGTATTTT. As protein: CASSPHGTTTDTQYF. V usage is TRBV5-4 and J usage is TRBJ2-3, with TRBD2 matching 7 bases. The CDR3 extends over 15 amino acids. Germline CDR1 SGHNT, CDR2 YYREEE (reference sequence). V lost 4 bases and J lost 2; bases outside the gene matches: 7.

Concerning this clone itself: Distinct nucleotide sequences in the sample also encode this CDR3. J is TRBJ2-7 and V is TRBV7-9; D uncertain. From germline, CDR1 is SEHNR and CDR2 FQNEAQ (reference sequence). The CDR3 runs to 11 residues. Deletions cut 2 bases from V and 4 bases from J, with 3 bases between. The chain's CDR3 is CASSLLYEQYF. CDR3 in DNA: TGTGCCAGCAGCTTACTATACGAGCAGTACTTC.

This clone came up a few times. The chain uses TRBV5-1 and TRBJ2-3, with 9 bases lining up with TRBD1. J gave up 2 bases and V 5 bases, and 6 bases lay outside the gene matches. Germline V gene data show CDR1 as SGHRS and CDR2 as YFSETQ. There are 15 residues in the CDR3. CDR3 coding DNA: TGCGCCAGCAGGCCGACAGGGGGTTACACAGATACGCAGTATTTT. Translated: CASRPTGGYTDTQYF. Full variable domain (missing parts from reference TRBV5-1 and TRBJ2-3): KAGVTQTPRYLIKTRGQQVTLSCSPISGHRSVSWYQQTPGQGLQFLFEYFSETQRNKGNFPGRFSGRQFSNSRSEMNVSTLELGDSALYLCASRPTGGYTDTQYFGPGTRLTVL.

The chain links TRBV28 to TRBJ1-1; D call uncertain. The CDR3 length is 12 residues. V was clipped by 4 bases and J by 10 bases, with 13 bases between them. The germline V gene has CDR1 MDHEN and CDR2 SYDVKM. In DNA form, the CDR3 reads TGTGCCAGCAGTTCCCGGACCTTGGGAGCTTTCTTT. Translation gives CASSSRTLGAFF.

The chain joins TRBV28 to TRBJ2-2; TRBD2 matches at 10 bases. The CDR3 runs 15 residues. Germline V gene sequence: CDR1 MDHEN, CDR2 SYDVKM. J gave up 4 bases and V 8 bases, and 7 bases lay outside the gene matches. In nucleotides, the CDR3 is TGTGCCAGCGCCCTAGCGGGAGCCGGCACCGGGGAGCTGTTTTTT. Translating gives CASALAGAGTGELFF.